These 31 T cell receptor beta chains share one sample of origin, sequenced in a study of blood T cell repertoires in COVID-19. Assay: immunoSEQ multiplex PCR; the TCRdb copy retains only in-frame clones and omits some. Of about 140,000 clones listed, roughly 88% are singletons. The source material was peripheral blood. The receptors shown here come from a woman aged 55-69 years with acute or convalescent COVID-19.

The rearrangement uses TRBV5-1 and TRBJ1-4; the D gene is possibly TRBD1 (5 bases). The germline gives CDR1 SGHRS, CDR2 YFSETQ. CDR3 size: 14 residues. V dropped 1 base and J dropped 8 bases, with 12 bases sitting between them. The CDR3 is CASSLQGSGEKLFF. CDR3 coding DNA: TGCGCCAGCAGCTTGCAGGGATCTGGAGAAAAACTGTTTTTT.

CDR3 loop: CASSLGRSYNSPLHF. The CDR3 region has the DNA TGTGCCAGCAGCTTGGGGCGCTCCTATAATTCACCCCTCCACTTT. The J gene is TRBJ1-6, the V gene TRBV7-2, with a tentative D call TRBD1 (5 bases). The V and J ends lost 3 bases and 0 bases respectively, with 6 bases between them. CDR1 SGHTA and CDR2 FQGNSA come from the germline V gene. This CDR3 is built from 15 residues.

The V gene is TRBV5-4, the J gene TRBJ2-6, with TRBD2 identical over 8 bases. There are 17 residues in the CDR3. Germline V lookup: CDR1 SGHNT, CDR2 YYREEE (reference sequence). With 0 bases clipped from V and 0 bases from J, the junction kept 2 bases outside the gene matches. DNA of the CDR3: TGTGCCAGCAGCTTGGAGGCGGGGGGCTCTGGGGCCAACGTCCTGACTTTC. It specifies CASSLEAGGSGANVLTF. Full variable domain (outside the CDR3, taken from reference TRBV5-4 and TRBJ2-6): ETGVTQSPTHLIKTRGQQVTLRCSSQSGHNTVSWYQQALGQGPQFIFQYYREEENGRGNFPPRFSGLQFPNYSSELNVNALELDDSALYLCASSLEAGGSGANVLTFGAGSRLTVL.

This clone was recorded once. The chain employs TRBV19 and TRBJ1-1; 12 bases map to TRBD1. V was pared by 7 bases and J by 5 bases, with 14 bases of the junction left unmatched. CDR3 length: 17 amino acids. Germline V gene lookup returns CDR1 LNHDA and CDR2 SQIVND (reference sequence). The CDR3 reads CASNTPGQGALLTEAFF. The CDR3, as DNA: TGTGCCAGTAATACTCCGGGACAGGGGGCACTCTTGACTGAAGCTTTCTTT.

The chain uses TRBV6-5 and TRBJ2-1, with TRBD2 as a possible D gene (5 bases). Germline V gene data show CDR1 as MNHEY and CDR2 as SVGAGI. The CDR3 has 15 residues. V was clipped by 6 bases and J by 4 bases, with 16 bases between them. CDR3 residues: CASSLLTTMYNEQFF. Here the CDR3 DNA reads TGTGCCAGCAGCCTCCTGACTACCATGTACAATGAGCAGTTCTTC.

The sample holds a few counts of this clone. The chain joins TRBV7-3 to TRBJ2-3; 14 bases line up with TRBD2. J was trimmed by 4 bases and V by 5 bases; bases with no gene match: 8. This CDR3 is built from 17 residues. Per germline, CDR1 SGHTA and CDR2 FQGTGA. This CDR3 reads CASSPEGLAGVADTQYF. The CDR3 DNA reads as TGTGCCAGCAGCCCCGAGGGACTAGCGGGGGTGGCAGATACGCAGTATTTT.

This clone was detected once. This chain uses TRBV19 with TRBJ2-5, with 9 bases identical to TRBD2. With V trimmed by 4 bases and J by 1 base, 7 bases remained unmatched. Germline V CDR1 and CDR2: LNHDA, SQIVND (reference sequence). The CDR3 runs 16 residues. The CDR3 nucleotides are TGTGCCAGTAGTAGCCCTGGGCGGGGGGGCCAAGAGACCCAGTACTTC. As protein: CASSSPGRGGQETQYF. Full variable domain (missing parts from reference TRBV19 and TRBJ2-5): DGGITQSPKYLFRKEGQNVTLSCEQNLNHDAMYWYRQDPGQGLRLIYYSQIVNDFQKGDIAEGYSVSREKKESFPLTVTSAQKNPTAFYLCASSSPGRGGQETQYFGPGTRLLVL.

The chain combines TRBV29-1 with TRBJ1-1; no clear D gene. V lost 2 bases to trimming and J lost 6 bases, with 13 bases between them. The CDR3 is 13 residues long. Germline V gene data show CDR1 as SQVTM and CDR2 as ANQGSEA. CDR3 nucleotides: TGCAGCGTTGAAAGGGAGACGTTCTCTGAAGCTTTCTTT. Protein product: CSVERETFSEAFF.

The rearrangement joins TRBV9 to TRBJ1-2, with unresolved D. The germline V gene encodes CDR1 SGDLS and CDR2 YYNGEE. CDR3 length equals 14 residues. The ends were cut back, 0 bases at V and 1 base at J, with 7 bases in the middle. CDR3 loop: CASSVDPGNYGYTF. The CDR3 nucleotides are TGTGCCAGCAGCGTAGACCCGGGTAACTATGGCTACACCTTC.

The rearrangement links TRBV11-3 to TRBJ2-1; 10 bases are shared with TRBD2. The CDR3 contains 15 residues. CDR1 and CDR2 from the germline V gene are SGHNT and YENEEA. The J segment lost 6 bases and the V segment lost 4 bases, leaving 6 bases of the junction unmatched. The CDR3 loop is CASSSPAGGPNEQFF. CDR3 DNA: TGTGCCAGCAGCTCCCCAGCGGGGGGGCCCAATGAGCAGTTCTTC. Variable domain in full (rest from reference TRBV11-3 and TRBJ2-1): EAGVVQSPRYKIIEKKQPVAFWCNPISGHNTLYWYLQNLGQGPELLIRYENEEAVDDSQLPKDRFSAERLKGVDSTLKIQPAELGDSAVYLCASSSPAGGPNEQFFGPGTRLTVL.

This clone appeared a single time. V and J are TRBV30 and TRBJ1-5; 7 nucleotides line up with TRBD1. The V gene end was trimmed by 2 bases and the J gene end by 6 bases; junction bases not matched to a gene: 7. CDR1 and CDR2 from the germline V gene are GTSNPN and SVGIG (reference sequence). The CDR3 totals 14 residues. In DNA, the CDR3 is TGTGCCTGGAGTCAAGGACAGGTCGGTCAGCCCCAGCATTTT. Translated: CAWSQGQVGQPQHF. The whole variable domain, filled in from reference TRBV30 and TRBJ1-5, reads SQTIHQWPATLVQPVGSPLSLECTVEGTSNPNLYWYRQAAGRGLQLLFYSVGIGQISSEVPQNLSASRPQDRQFILSSKKLLLSDSGFYLCAWSQGQVGQPQHFGDGTRLSIL.

The V call is TRBV29-1, the J call TRBJ1-3; no reliable D call. The germline V and J ends were trimmed by 8 bases and 4 bases, with 9 bases remaining between them. Germline V CDR1 and CDR2: SQVTM, ANQGSEA. This CDR3 has 11 amino acids. The CDR3 sequence: CSILSGNTIYF. The DNA of the CDR3 is TGCAGCATCCTCTCCGGAAACACCATATATTTT.

V usage is TRBV27 and J usage is TRBJ1-1, with 7 bases that match TRBD1. The germline CDR1 and CDR2 sequences are MNHEY and SMNVEV (reference sequence). The CDR3 is 14 amino acids. V lost 5 bases and J lost 0; bases outside the gene matches: 3. CDR3: CASSPGGMNTEAFF. The CDR3, as DNA: TGTGCCAGCAGTCCAGGGGGGATGAACACTGAAGCTTTCTTT.

This clone has just one count. This chain connects TRBV4-3 to TRBJ1-6, with 8 nucleotides matching TRBD1. The length of the CDR3 is 16 residues. Germline V lookup: CDR1 LGHNA, CDR2 YSLEER. V lost 2 bases, J lost 10 bases, and 10 bases stayed unmatched. The CDR3 is CASSQQTGTGYSPLHF. CDR3 bases: TGCGCCAGCAGCCAACAGACCGGGACAGGATACTCACCCCTCCACTTT.

DNA of the CDR3: TGTGCCAGTCTAGATCTCTCTGGAAACACCATATATTTT. Protein product: CASLDLSGNTIYF. V gene TRBV3-1 (or the pseudogene TRBV3-2) combines with J gene TRBJ1-3; no definite D call. V was trimmed by 9 bases and J by 0 bases, leaving 9 bases between them. CDR1 and CDR2 (germline): LGHDT, YNNKEL (reference sequence). CDR3 length: 13 amino acids.

This chain uses TRBV7-9 with TRBJ1-2; possible D gene TRBD1, 5 bases. Trimming removed 0 bases at V and 9 bases at J, with 8 bases between. Germline V gene sequence: CDR1 SEHNR, CDR2 FQNEAQ (reference sequence). The CDR3 length is 12 residues. CDR3 DNA: TGTGCCAGCAGCTTAGCTGCAGGGAGCTACACCTTC. As protein: CASSLAAGSYTF.

The V and J genes are TRBV19 and TRBJ1-4; 8 bases are shared with TRBD1. This CDR3 is built from 13 residues. The V gene end was trimmed by 9 bases and the J gene end by 8 bases; junction bases not matched to a gene: 8. The V gene's germline CDR1 is LNHDA and CDR2 SQIVND (reference sequence). CDR3 DNA sequence: TGTGCCAGAACGGACAGGGTTGCCGAAAAACTGTTTTTT. It yields the protein CARTDRVAEKLFF.

The rearrangement links TRBV15 to TRBJ2-1; weak D call: TRBD1 (5 bases). CDR1 is LNHNV and CDR2 is YYDKDF in the germline V gene (reference sequence). The CDR3 covers 13 residues. V was clipped by 0 bases and J by 11 bases, with 11 bases between them. In DNA, the CDR3 is TGTGCCACCAGCAGAGATCTGGCAGGGCAGCAGTTCTTC. This gives the protein CATSRDLAGQQFF.

The chain couples TRBV7-8 to TRBJ2-7; a possible D gene is TRBD1 (6 bases). Germline V gene lookup returns CDR1 SGHVS and CDR2 FQNEAQ. The CDR3 extends over 14 amino acids. V was cut by 4 bases and J by 0 bases, with 10 bases left in between. CDR3 nucleotides: TGTGCCAGCAGCTCCAGGGGAAGCTCCTACGAGCAGTACTTC. Translating it yields CASSSRGSSYEQYF.

The V gene is TRBV6-2 or TRBV6-3, the J gene TRBJ1-5; TRBD1 agrees at 8 bases. CDR1 and CDR2 (germline): MNHEY, SVGEGT. The CDR3 extends over 16 amino acids. Trimming cost V 5 bases and J 4 bases; bases outside gene matches: 10. The CDR3 reads CASSDRQGAINQPQHF. The CDR3 DNA follows: TGTGCCAGCAGTGACAGGCAGGGGGCTATTAATCAGCCCCAGCATTTT.

The rearrangement links TRBV2 to TRBJ1-2; no clear D. CDR1 is SNHLY and CDR2 is FYNNEI in the germline V gene. This CDR3 has 11 amino acids. V lost 8 bases and J 6 bases, leaving 10 bases between the germline ends. The CDR3 bases are TGTGCCAGCTTCGGAGCCGATGGCTACACCTTC. Amino acid sequence: CASFGADGYTF. The full variable domain, completed using reference TRBV2 and TRBJ1-2, is EPEVTQTPSHQVTQMGQEVILRCVPISNHLYFYWYRQILGQKVEFLVSFYNNEISEKSEIFDDQFSVERPDGSNFTLKIRSTKLEDSAMYFCASFGADGYTFGSGTRLTVV.

The rearrangement uses TRBV30 and TRBJ1-1; no firm D call. The V end lost 0 bases, the J end lost 1 base, and 9 bases lay between the germline ends. The CDR3 has 14 residues. Germline CDR1 and CDR2: GTSNPN and SVGIG (reference sequence). In nucleotides, the CDR3 is TGTGCCTGGAGTGTAAACAGTTGGAACACTGAAGCTTTCTTT. This gives the protein CAWSVNSWNTEAFF. Together with reference TRBV30 and TRBJ1-1, the CDR3 gives the full variable domain: SQTIHQWPATLVQPVGSPLSLECTVEGTSNPNLYWYRQAAGRGLQLLFYSVGIGQISSEVPQNLSASRPQDRQFILSSKKLLLSDSGFYLCAWSVNSWNTEAFFGQGTRLTVV.

V and J are TRBV4-1 and TRBJ1-1; D gene unclear. The CDR3 has 15 amino acids. From germline, CDR1 is MGHRA and CDR2 YSYEKL. With 0 bases removed from V and 2 bases from J, the gap between germline ends came to 10 bases. The CDR3 bases are TGCGCCAGCAGCCAAGAGATCCAGTATAACACTGAAGCTTTCTTT. Residues: CASSQEIQYNTEAFF.

About this clone: Distinct nucleotide sequences in the sample also encode this CDR3. The chain uses TRBV5-1 and TRBJ2-1; 7 positions match TRBD2. Germline lookup yields CDR1 SGHRS and CDR2 YFSETQ. The CDR3 has 14 residues. V dropped 4 bases and J dropped 2; count of bases not matched to a gene: 3. CDR3 protein: CASSGGEAYNEQFF. The CDR3 DNA sequence: TGCGCCAGCAGCGGGGGGGAAGCCTACAATGAGCAGTTCTTC.

The V and J genes are TRBV5-4 and TRBJ1-4; 7 bases align to TRBD1. In germline, CDR1 is SGHNT, CDR2 YYREEE (reference sequence). This CDR3 contains 15 residues. Trimming cost V 0 bases and J 3 bases; bases outside gene matches: 2. CDR3 nucleotides: TGTGCCAGCAGCTTGGTTGGGACAGCTAATGAAAAACTGTTTTTT. Its translation: CASSLVGTANEKLFF.

The chain combines TRBV11-2 with TRBJ1-3; 9 nucleotides agree with TRBD1. Unmatched junction bases numbered 8, after V lost 3 bases and J lost 2 bases. The length of the CDR3 is 17 residues. Per germline, CDR1 SGHAT and CDR2 FQNNGV. The DNA for the CDR3 is TGTGCCAGCAGCTTTACGACAGGGGGATTTACTGGAAACACCATATATTTT. Residues: CASSFTTGGFTGNTIYF. The whole variable domain, remainder taken from reference TRBV11-2 and TRBJ1-3, is EAGVAQSPRYKIIEKRQSVAFWCNPISGHATLYWYQQILGQGPKLLIQFQNNGVVDDSQLPKDRFSAERLKGVDSTLKIQPAKLEDSAVYLCASSFTTGGFTGNTIYFGEGSWLTVV.

This chain joins TRBV7-2 and TRBJ2-7; 11 positions match TRBD1. V lost 0 bases, J lost 3 bases, and 1 base stayed unmatched. The germline V gene has CDR1 SGHTA and CDR2 FQGNSA. CDR3 length: 15 amino acids. CDR3 bases: TGTGCCAGCAGCTTAGCGGACAGGGGGCTCTACGAGCAGTACTTC. Its protein is CASSLADRGLYEQYF.

This clone was seen a handful of times. Other DNA sequences in this specimen translate into the identical CDR3. The chain has TRBV7-2 and TRBJ1-5; TRBD1 aligns across 9 bases. Losses at the gene ends were 5 bases for V and 2 bases for J; bases not matched to a gene: 4. CDR1 and CDR2 (germline): SGHTA, FQGNSA. The CDR3 spans 15 residues. The CDR3 DNA reads as TGTGCCAGCAGCCTACAGGGGGCAGGCAATCAGCCCCAGCATTTT. Translating it yields CASSLQGAGNQPQHF.

This clone was seen just once. The rearrangement links TRBV4-1 to TRBJ2-3; 8 nucleotides match TRBD2. Germline CDR1 MGHRA, CDR2 YSYEKL. The CDR3 totals 15 residues. Losses at the gene ends were 7 bases for V and 1 base for J; bases not matched to a gene: 7. In nucleotides, the CDR3 is TGCGCCAGCAAGGGGATAGCGGGGCGCACAGATACGCAGTATTTT. This gives the protein CASKGIAGRTDTQYF.

V gene TRBV7-6 combines with J gene TRBJ2-1; 7 nucleotides line up with TRBD2. The CDR3 extends over 16 amino acids. The V and J ends lost 1 base and 3 bases, in that order; junction bases with no gene match: 6. CDR1 is SGHVS, CDR2 FNYEAQ, per germline. The CDR3 DNA sequence: TGTGCCAGCAGCTTAGGCGGGGGTAACGTCTACAATGAGCAGTTCTTC. Its protein is CASSLGGGNVYNEQFF.

The rearrangement joins TRBV28 to TRBJ1-2, with 8 positions matching TRBD1. Germline trimming cut 6 bases from V and 1 base from J; bases unmatched to any gene: 7. Per the germline V gene, CDR1 is MDHEN and CDR2 is SYDVKM. CDR3 length: 15 residues. CDR3 nucleotides: TGTGCCAGCAGCGAGCCGGGACAGGTTAACTATGGCTACACCTTC. This translates into CASSEPGQVNYGYTF.